This TCR beta chain was recovered during a study of blood T cell repertoires in COVID-19. Measured with immunoSEQ multiplex PCR; TCRdb has only the in-frame clones, and not every one. This table holds tens of thousands of clones, about 72% found once. The CDR3 spans 14 residues. The V gene's germline CDR1 is SGHTA and CDR2 FQGNSA. V was cut by 1 base and J by 4 bases, with 11 bases left in between. V is TRBV7-2 and J is TRBJ2-7; D is uncertain. Sequenced input: peripheral blood. This TCR derives from an elderly woman with acute or convalescent COVID-19. The DNA of the CDR3 is TGTGCCAGCAGCTTAGGGGCCGATCTATACGAGCAGTACTTC. Its protein is CASSLGADLYEQYF.